This T cell receptor (beta chain) was recorded in a study of radiation and T cells in renal cell carcinoma. With 7 bases removed from V and 3 bases from J, the gap between germline ends came to 13 bases. Germline values: CDR1 MNHNS, CDR2 SASEGT. The CDR3 runs 14 residues. The time point denotes: baseline pretreatment blood. The sample's treatment: 15 Gy SBRT to primary tumor, nephrectomy 4 weeks later. Clones were read by immunoSEQ multiplex PCR, and TCRdb kept only the in-frame ones, dropping some. This table has about 130,000 clones, 82% appearing once. The clonotype comes from a woman aged 55-69 years with renal cell carcinoma. The J gene is TRBJ1-5, the V gene TRBV6-1; possible D gene TRBD1, 6 bases. The input for sequencing was blood, taken from a patient whose treatment included radiotherapy and nephrectomy. The CDR3 region has the DNA TGTGCCAGCAAGGGGACATCGGCCAATCAGCCCCAGCATTTT. Protein: CASKGTSANQPQHF.